These 22 T cell receptor beta chains were all obtained from the same sample, sequenced in a study of cytomegalovirus exposure and HLA in healthy donors. Amplification used 60 Vbeta primers and 13 Jbeta primers. The method was immunoSEQ multiplex PCR; TCRdb's version includes in-frame clones alone and lacks a portion of them. This sample has 150,000 or so clones, with more than 65% found just once. Sequencing input: PBMCs. Receptor source: a man aged 45-65 years in good health and CMV-seropositive.

This chain joins TRBV7-9 and TRBJ2-6; D gene unclear. CDR1 and CDR2 from the germline V gene are SEHNR and FQNEAQ (reference sequence). This CDR3 is built from 14 residues. Trimming took 2 bases from V and 4 from J, leaving 6 bases between them. The CDR3 sequence is CASSLIGGANVLTF. CDR3 bases: TGTGCCAGCAGCTTAATCGGGGGGGCCAACGTCCTGACTTTC.

The chain combines TRBV9 with TRBJ1-1; 10 nucleotides agree with TRBD1. Looked up from germline, CDR1 is SGDLS and CDR2 is YYNGEE. The CDR3 is 15 residues long. J gave up 1 base and V 4 bases, and 4 bases lay outside the gene matches. Written as DNA, the CDR3 is TGTGCCAGCAGCCCACGACAGGGGGCGAACACTGAAGCTTTCTTT. Translated: CASSPRQGANTEAFF. Looking up the rest from reference TRBV9 and TRBJ1-1 gives the full variable domain: DSGVTQTPKHLITATGQRVTLRCSPRSGDLSVYWYQQSLDQGLQFLIQYYNGEERAKGNILERFSAQQFPDLHSELNLSSLELGDSALYFCASSPRQGANTEAFFGQGTRLTVV.

The chain joins TRBV9 to TRBJ2-1; TRBD1 is a possible D gene (6 bases). In germline, CDR1 is SGDLS, CDR2 YYNGEE. The CDR3 is made up of 15 amino acids. Deletions cut 2 bases from V and 0 bases from J, with 9 bases between. This chain's CDR3 is CASSVGASSYNEQFF. The CDR3 region has the DNA TGTGCCAGCAGCGTGGGGGCTAGCTCCTACAATGAGCAGTTCTTC.

The gene calls are TRBV4-1 and TRBJ1-2; a possible D gene is TRBD1 (6 bases). Trimming took off 0 bases at V and 4 bases at J, with 15 bases between the two ends. This CDR3 region has 16 residues. Germline loops: CDR1 MGHRA, CDR2 YSYEKL. CDR3 protein: CASSQESSGVGYGYTF. For the CDR3, the DNA is TGCGCCAGCAGCCAAGAAAGTTCAGGGGTGGGCTATGGCTACACCTTC.

The chain joins TRBV9 to TRBJ1-2; 11 nucleotides match TRBD1. Germline V gives CDR1 SGDLS, CDR2 YYNGEE. The trim removed 4 bases at V and 1 base at J, leaving 6 bases unmatched. The CDR3 is 16 amino acids. The CDR3 DNA sequence: TGTGCCAGCAGCCCCGGACAGGGGGCTATTAACTATGGCTACACCTTC. Its protein is CASSPGQGAINYGYTF.

This chain joins TRBV6-6 and TRBJ2-1; D is perhaps TRBD2 (6 bases). CDR1 MNHNY and CDR2 SVGAGI come from the germline V gene (reference sequence). This CDR3 is built from 16 residues. The V and J ends lost 5 bases and 7 bases respectively, with 21 bases between them. CDR3 in amino acids: CASSQLGSGGFNEQFF. The CDR3 coding sequence is TGTGCCAGCAGTCAACTCGGGAGCGGAGGCTTTAATGAGCAGTTCTTC.

The rearrangement links TRBV2 to TRBJ2-7; possibly TRBD2 for D (6 bases). The CDR3 runs to 14 residues. Between the trimmed V and J ends, which lost 8 bases and 0 bases, there was a span of 14 bases. Germline CDR1 and CDR2: SNHLY and FYNNEI. CDR3 amino acids: CASAERAPSYEQYF. The CDR3 nucleotides read TGTGCCAGCGCGGAGCGGGCTCCCTCCTACGAGCAGTACTTC.

In nucleotides, the CDR3 is TGTGCCTGGAGTGTACCCTGGGCAGGCAACGTCCTGTTCTTC. It encodes CAWSVPWAGNVLFF. The chain employs TRBV30 and TRBJ2-1, with unresolved D. CDR3 length: 14 residues. Germline loops: CDR1 GTSNPN, CDR2 SVGIG (reference sequence). Trimming cost V 0 bases and J 15 bases, with 21 bases left between them.

The CDR3: CASSEWLAGTYEQYV. The CDR3 nucleotides read TGTGCCAGCAGTGAGTGGCTAGCGGGAACCTACGAGCAGTACGTC. The V and J genes are TRBV6-1 and TRBJ2-7; TRBD2 matches 9 bases. Unmatched junction bases numbered 5, after V lost 3 bases and J lost 2 bases. The CDR3 is made up of 15 amino acids. Germline CDR1 is MNHNS and CDR2 is SASEGT.

CDR3 DNA sequence: TGTGCCAGCAGCCCGGGACAAAGGACCGGGGAGCTGTTTTTT. It translates to CASSPGQRTGELFF. The chain joins TRBV7-9 to TRBJ2-2; TRBD1 might be the D (6 bases). The germline gives CDR1 SEHNR, CDR2 FQNEAQ (reference sequence). V was shortened by 5 bases and J by 5 bases, with 12 bases between the two germline ends. The CDR3 loop spans 14 amino acids.

This chain uses TRBV7-9 with TRBJ1-3, with 7 bases matching TRBD1. CDR1 and CDR2 from the germline V gene are SEHNR and FQNEAQ (reference sequence). The CDR3 loop spans 14 amino acids. The ends lost 5 bases at V and 2 bases at J; junction bases unmatched: 3. CDR3 in DNA: TGTGCCAGCAGCCACACAGGGGCTGGAAACACCATATATTTT. Translated, it gives CASSHTGAGNTIYF. The full variable domain, completed using reference TRBV7-9 and TRBJ1-3, is DTGVSQNPRHKITKRGQNVTFRCDPISEHNRLYWYRQTLGQGPEFLTYFQNEAQLEKSRLLSDRFSAERPKGSFSTLEIQRTEQGDSAMYLCASSHTGAGNTIYFGEGSWLTVV.

The J gene is TRBJ2-7, the V gene TRBV28; 9 positions agree with TRBD1. Germline trimming cut 8 bases from V and 6 bases from J; bases unmatched to any gene: 8. The CDR3 has 13 residues. The germline V gene encodes CDR1 MDHEN and CDR2 SYDVKM. In DNA, the CDR3 is TGTGCCAGCGTACAGGGGGCGAAGGGCGAGCAGTACTTC. Translation gives CASVQGAKGEQYF.

The chain carries TRBV2 and TRBJ2-1, with 7 bases lining up with TRBD2. The length of the CDR3 is 11 residues. Germline assignment: CDR1 SNHLY and CDR2 FYNNEI. J was trimmed by 7 bases and V by 10 bases; bases with no gene match: 4. This CDR3 reads CATMGGNEQFF. CDR3 bases: TGTGCCACCATGGGAGGGAATGAGCAGTTCTTC.

The CDR3 coding sequence is TGTGCCAGCTCCCCCGGGACTAGCGGGAGAGCCGAGCAGTACGTC. Protein: CASSPGTSGRAEQYV. This chain connects TRBV18 to TRBJ2-7, with 14 bases aligning to TRBD2. This CDR3 region has 15 residues. The germline V gene has CDR1 KGHSH and CDR2 LQKENI. V trimming: 6 bases; J trimming: 6 bases; junction bases outside the gene matches: 7.

This chain joins TRBV30 and TRBJ2-3; no definite D call. Germline V lookup: CDR1 GTSNPN, CDR2 SVGIG (reference sequence). Trimming stripped 4 bases from V and 0 bases from J, with 2 bases between. The CDR3 is 11 residues long. Written as DNA, the CDR3 is TGTGCCTGGACTAGCACAGATACGCAGTATTTT. This sequence encodes CAWTSTDTQYF.

This clone was seen a single time. V and J are TRBV6-6 and TRBJ1-3, with TRBD1 matching 7 bases. The ends lost 6 bases at V and 6 bases at J; junction bases unmatched: 11. CDR3 length equals 15 residues. CDR1 is MNHNY and CDR2 is SVGAGI in the germline V gene (reference sequence). CDR3 loop: CASSSDRASLNTIYF. The CDR3 nucleotides read TGTGCCAGCAGCTCCGACAGGGCATCTCTAAACACCATATATTTT.

The chain uses TRBV15 and TRBJ1-3; 10 nucleotides match TRBD1. This CDR3 has 20 residues. Germline V gene data show CDR1 as LNHNV and CDR2 as YYDKDF (reference sequence). V shed 0 bases and J 1 base; nucleotides not matched to a gene: 12. The CDR3 nucleotides are TGTGCCACCAGCAGAGATTATGGTTCCGGGACAGGGGAATCTGGAAACACCATATATTTT. Protein sequence: CATSRDYGSGTGESGNTIYF.

The chain employs TRBV2 and TRBJ2-3; maybe TRBD1 (5 bases). Trimming stripped 0 bases from V and 4 bases from J, with 5 bases between. Per the germline V gene, CDR1 is SNHLY and CDR2 is FYNNEI. This CDR3 spans 13 amino acids. The CDR3 nucleotides read TGTGCCAGCAGTGAAGCAGGGGCAGATACGCAGTATTTT. It is translated as CASSEAGADTQYF.

The V and J genes are TRBV28 and TRBJ2-5; tentatively, D is TRBD1 (5 bases). Germline V gives CDR1 MDHEN, CDR2 SYDVKM. The CDR3 consists of 15 residues. V was pared by 3 bases and J by 1 base, with 12 bases between. CDR3 residues: CASSFKGAFQETQYF. CDR3 sequence (DNA): TGTGCCAGCAGTTTTAAAGGGGCATTCCAAGAGACCCAGTACTTC. The whole variable domain, remainder taken from reference TRBV28 and TRBJ2-5, is DVKVTQSSRYLVKRTGEKVFLECVQDMDHENMFWYRQDPGLGLRLIYFSYDVKMKEKGDIPEGYSVSREKKERFSLILESASTNQTSMYLCASSFKGAFQETQYFGPGTRLLVL.

The rearrangement uses TRBV11-3 and TRBJ2-1, with D possibly TRBD2 on 6 matching bases. There are 16 residues in the CDR3. Trimming shortened V by 3 bases and J by 3 bases, and 15 bases separated the two germline ends. The germline CDR1 and CDR2 sequences are SGHNT and YENEEA. The CDR3 nucleotides read TGTGCCAGCAGCTTGGGGGGATCTCTCCTCTACAATGAGCAGTTCTTC. Residues: CASSLGGSLLYNEQFF.

This chain links TRBV6-6 with TRBJ1-1; possible D gene TRBD1, 6 bases. Germline loops: CDR1 MNHNY, CDR2 SVGAGI (reference sequence). The CDR3 runs 14 residues. The V and J ends lost 2 bases and 5 bases respectively, with 12 bases between them. The CDR3 DNA sequence: TGTGCCAGCAGTTACACGAAAAGGGGGACTGAAGCTTTCTTT. This encodes CASSYTKRGTEAFF.

The chain uses TRBV9 and TRBJ1-3; D remains unclear. The germline gives CDR1 SGDLS, CDR2 YYNGEE. V was cut by 3 bases and J by 0 bases, with 13 bases left in between. The CDR3 totals 16 residues. CDR3 bases: TGTGCCAGCAGCGATCCACGGTCCCGCTCTGGAAACACCATATATTTT. Translating it yields CASSDPRSRSGNTIYF.